This T cell receptor (beta chain) was captured by sequencing in a study of T cell clonality in common variable immunodeficiency. Profiled with immunoSEQ multiplex PCR; TCRdb holds only in-frame clones, not every one. The repertoire shows approximately 81,000 clones, none seen only once; the top ten take 0.8%. This clone appeared many times. The antigen remains unidentified. The CDR3 end falls 3 residues outside the read, so it is completed with the germline J gene. Notes on the study in general: CVID patient heterogeneity limited repertoire-clinical complication correlations.

Germline loops: CDR1 GTSNPN, CDR2 SVGIG (reference sequence). V lost 7 bases, J lost 5 bases, and 15 bases lay in between. The CDR3 extends over 13 amino acids. Patients and controls were mostly of Caucasian heritage. The TCR comes from a person aged 18 to 75 in good health. Sequences were obtained from peripheral blood mononuclear cells. The chain joins TRBV30 to TRBJ2-4, with TRBD1 as a possible D gene (6 bases). The part of the CDR3 DNA that was read is TGTGCCTCGCATGACAGGCGCCAAAACATT. This codes for CASHDRRQNI. The entire CDR3 protein reads CASHDRRQNIQYF.